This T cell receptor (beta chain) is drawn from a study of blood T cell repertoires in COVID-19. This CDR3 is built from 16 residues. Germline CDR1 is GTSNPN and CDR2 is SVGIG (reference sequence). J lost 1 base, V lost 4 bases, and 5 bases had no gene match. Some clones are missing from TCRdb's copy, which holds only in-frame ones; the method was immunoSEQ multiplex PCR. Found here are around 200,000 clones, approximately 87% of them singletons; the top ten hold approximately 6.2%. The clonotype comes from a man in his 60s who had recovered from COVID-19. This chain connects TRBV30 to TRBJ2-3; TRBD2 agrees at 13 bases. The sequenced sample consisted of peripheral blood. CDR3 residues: CAWTPGTSGGTDTQYF. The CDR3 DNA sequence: TGTGCCTGGACCCCTGGGACTAGCGGGGGCACAGATACGCAGTATTTT.